Following are 6 T cell receptor beta chains from one sample sequenced in a study of T cell responses to AZD1222 COVID-19 vaccine. Produced via immunoSEQ multiplex PCR; TCRdb's table is partial and in-frame only. The sample contains 90,000 to 130,000 clones, approximately 89% of which appear only once. Material: peripheral blood, obtained on day 0 of MenACWY control vaccination. These receptors all stem from an adult in good health.

The rearrangement joins TRBV2 to TRBJ2-5; TRBD2 matches 7 bases. V was pared by 7 bases and J by 5 bases, with 10 bases of the junction left unmatched. The length of the CDR3 is 14 residues. Germline V lookup: CDR1 SNHLY, CDR2 FYNNEI. Here the CDR3 reads CASTPSGALETQYF. In nucleotides, the CDR3 is TGTGCCAGCACGCCTAGCGGTGCTTTGGAGACCCAGTACTTC.

This clone was seen a single time. This chain connects TRBV7-8 to TRBJ1-4, with no clear D. The CDR3 loop spans 17 amino acids. Trimming stripped 1 base from V and 0 bases from J, with 12 bases between. CDR1 and CDR2 from the germline V gene are SGHVS and FQNEAQ. This CDR3 is CASSLVKLTATNEKLFF. CDR3 coding DNA: TGTGCCAGCAGCTTAGTAAAACTCACAGCAACTAATGAAAAACTGTTTTTT.

V and J are TRBV7-3 and TRBJ2-7; TRBD2 matches at 11 bases. Germline V gene lookup returns CDR1 SGHTA and CDR2 FQGTGA. CDR3 length: 14 residues. The junction had 3 bases not matched to a gene; V was cut back by 6 bases and J by 2 bases. Here the CDR3 reads CASSLAGGTYEQYF. For the CDR3, the DNA is TGTGCCAGCAGTTTAGCGGGGGGGACCTACGAGCAGTACTTC. Full variable domain (rest looked up from reference TRBV7-3 and TRBJ2-7): GAGVSQTPSNKVTEKGKYVELRCDPISGHTALYWYRQSLGQGPEFLIYFQGTGAADDSGLPNDRFFAVRPEGSVSTLKIQRTERGDSAVYLCASSLAGGTYEQYFGPGTRLTVT.

This clone was recorded only once. The rearrangement links TRBV11-2 to TRBJ1-1; D not certain. Trimming removed 2 bases at V and 5 bases at J, with 9 bases between. The CDR3 is 13 residues long. CDR1 and CDR2 (germline): SGHAT, FQNNGV. The CDR3 spells CASSLRSETEAFF. The CDR3 DNA reads TGTGCCAGCAGCTTACGAAGTGAAACTGAAGCTTTCTTT.

The rearrangement joins TRBV5-1 to TRBJ1-4; the D gene is possibly TRBD1 (5 bases). Germline V gives CDR1 SGHRS, CDR2 YFSETQ. Trimming removed 4 bases at V and 7 bases at J, with 14 bases between. The CDR3 runs 14 residues. The CDR3 DNA follows: TGCGCCAGCAGCCGGTCTGGGGCGGCTGAAAAACTGTTTTTT. Its translation is CASSRSGAAEKLFF.

This clone was seen a few times. The chain has TRBV30 and TRBJ2-7; weak D call: TRBD1 (6 bases). Trimming left V 5 bases short and J 3 bases short, with 17 bases between. This CDR3 has 14 residues. CDR1 is GTSNPN, CDR2 SVGIG, per germline (reference sequence). This CDR3 reads CAWDRKDLFYEQYF. The CDR3 DNA is TGTGCCTGGGACAGGAAGGACTTATTCTACGAGCAGTACTTC.